The 27 T cell receptor beta chains listed next were all sequenced from one sample in a study of CD8 T cells in Susac syndrome. A quantity of about 0.5 to 1 ug RNA underwent reverse transcription using random hexamers. TCRdb reprocessed the immunoSEQ multiplex PCR reads via MiXCR and lists one record per CDR3 protein. The table lists fewer than 350,000 distinct CDR3 sequences, 85% of them singletons. Sequences were obtained from CD8+ T cells from PBMCs. The receptors come from a human donor with multiple sclerosis.

The chain has TRBV27 and TRBJ2-1; TRBD2 matches at 14 bases. This CDR3 is built from 16 residues. Germline V gives CDR1 MNHEY, CDR2 SMNVEV (reference sequence). Unmatched junction bases numbered 5, after V lost 5 bases and J lost 5 bases. The CDR3 protein is CASSHPGLAGDNEQFF. The CDR3 DNA is TGTGCCAGCAGTCATCCGGGACTAGCGGGAGACAATGAGCAGTTCTTC.

The CDR3 region is CSARVKGEGKTQYF. The CDR3, as DNA: TGCAGTGCTAGAGTAAAGGGGGAAGGAAAGACCCAGTACTTC. The chain links TRBV20-1 to TRBJ2-5; maybe TRBD1 (6 bases). CDR1 and CDR2 (germline): DFQATT, SNEGSKA (reference sequence). The length of the CDR3 is 14 residues. V lost 1 base to trimming and J lost 6 bases, with 15 bases between them.

The chain employs TRBV30 and TRBJ2-7; TRBD2 agrees at 7 bases. Germline V gene sequence: CDR1 GTSNPN, CDR2 SVGIG (reference sequence). The CDR3 is 13 residues long. V lost 8 bases, J lost 1 base, and 8 bases stayed unmatched. The CDR3 loop is CALAGVGSYEQYF. The CDR3 DNA reads as TGTGCCCTCGCGGGGGTAGGGTCCTACGAGCAGTACTTC.

The chain couples TRBV2 to TRBJ2-7; 8 nucleotides match TRBD1. The CDR3 consists of 16 residues. V gave up 5 bases and J gave up 2 bases; unmatched junction bases: 11. Per the germline V gene, CDR1 is SNHLY and CDR2 is FYNNEI. CDR3 DNA sequence: TGTGCCAGCAGTTCGCCCGGACAGGGTAGAACCTACGAGCAGTACTTC. It yields the protein CASSSPGQGRTYEQYF.

The V and J genes are TRBV6-5 and TRBJ2-4; D perhaps matches TRBD1 (6 bases). Trimming took 2 bases from V and 0 from J, leaving 14 bases between them. CDR3 size: 17 residues. The germline gives CDR1 MNHEY, CDR2 SVGAGI. This CDR3 is CASSYTDRFLAKNIQYF. The DNA for the CDR3 is TGTGCCAGCAGTTACACCGACAGGTTTTTAGCCAAAAACATTCAGTACTTC.

This clonotype was observed once. The J gene is TRBJ1-1, the V gene TRBV30; D ambiguous. Between the trimmed V and J ends, which lost 2 bases and 6 bases, there was a span of 10 bases. Germline V gene data show CDR1 as GTSNPN and CDR2 as SVGIG (reference sequence). The CDR3 has 12 residues. CDR3 sequence (DNA): TGTGCCTGGAGTACCCTGACCCCTGAAGCTTTCTTT. It codes for CAWSTLTPEAFF.

This chain uses TRBV28 with TRBJ2-3; weak D call: TRBD2 (5 bases). The CDR3 contains 13 residues. The V end was cut by 7 bases, the J end by 3 bases, with 11 bases between. Germline CDR1 reads MDHEN; CDR2 reads SYDVKM. The CDR3 nucleotides read TGTGCCAGCATTAGCGTAATGACAGATACGCAGTATTTT. Translating gives CASISVMTDTQYF.

The chain joins TRBV27 to TRBJ2-1; no clear D gene. CDR1 MNHEY and CDR2 SMNVEV come from the germline V gene (reference sequence). V was trimmed by 6 bases and J by 6 bases, leaving 15 bases between them. CDR3 length: 14 amino acids. DNA of the CDR3: TGTGCCAGCAGCCTCCTGACGGCTCCCAATGAGCAGTTCTTC. As protein: CASSLLTAPNEQFF.

The table lists this clonotype with a few counts. The chain employs TRBV27 and TRBJ1-5; a possible D gene is TRBD1 (5 bases). The CDR3 contains 14 residues. Trimming took off 3 bases at V and 5 bases at J, with 11 bases between the two ends. Germline-derived CDR1 and CDR2 are MNHEY and SMNVEV (reference sequence). CDR3 sequence: CASSFSRGDQPQHF. DNA of the CDR3: TGTGCCAGCAGTTTTTCTCGGGGGGATCAGCCCCAGCATTTT.

The CDR3 DNA is TGTGCCAGCAGTTTATTGGGGACTAGGGATTACAATGAGCAGTTCTTC. Its translation is CASSLLGTRDYNEQFF. The genes are TRBV27 and TRBJ2-1; 8 bases agree with TRBD2. This CDR3 is built from 16 residues. The germline gives CDR1 MNHEY, CDR2 SMNVEV (reference sequence). Trimming cost V 1 base and J 4 bases; bases outside gene matches: 6.

The genes are TRBV2 and TRBJ1-2, with a possible D match to TRBD1 (6 bases). Trimming took off 5 bases at V and 3 bases at J, with 16 bases between the two ends. Germline V CDR1 and CDR2: SNHLY, FYNNEI. The CDR3 has 15 residues. The DNA of the CDR3 is TGTGCCAGCAGTAGAGGACAGCCCAGGCACTATGGCTACACCTTC. Translated: CASSRGQPRHYGYTF.

The chain combines TRBV28 with TRBJ2-3; D is perhaps TRBD2 (6 bases). CDR1 is MDHEN, CDR2 SYDVKM, per germline. There are 16 residues in the CDR3. Trimming took off 3 bases at V and 5 bases at J, with 18 bases between the two ends. The CDR3 DNA sequence: TGTGCCAGCAGTTTCTCGGCTAGCGAGAGGGGAGATACGCAGTATTTT. Protein sequence: CASSFSASERGDTQYF.

In this sample, this clonotype turned up a few times. V and J are TRBV7-6 and TRBJ2-7; 10 bases line up with TRBD1. With V trimmed by 1 base and J by 1 base, 7 bases remained unmatched. Germline-derived CDR1 and CDR2 are SGHVS and FNYEAQ. The CDR3 is made up of 17 amino acids. The CDR3 reads CASSLGVTGGYSYEQYF. In DNA, the CDR3 is TGTGCCAGCAGCTTAGGTGTGACAGGGGGCTATTCCTACGAGCAGTACTTC.

This sequence joins TRBV27 and TRBJ2-1; 11 nucleotides match TRBD2. CDR1 is MNHEY and CDR2 is SMNVEV in the germline V gene (reference sequence). The CDR3 runs to 14 residues. Unmatched junction bases numbered 3, after V lost 6 bases and J lost 5 bases. The CDR3 region is CASRTSGIHNEQFF. The CDR3, as DNA: TGTGCCAGCAGGACTAGCGGGATCCACAATGAGCAGTTCTTC.

V is TRBV28 and J is TRBJ2-2, with a tentative D call TRBD1 (6 bases). This CDR3 region has 15 residues. CDR1 is MDHEN, CDR2 SYDVKM, per germline. The V gene lost 3 bases and the J gene lost 3 bases, with 11 bases spanning the gap. As DNA, the CDR3 is TGTGCCAGCAGTTTGAGACAGGACTACACCGGGGAGCTGTTTTTT. Encoded protein: CASSLRQDYTGELFF.

The CDR3 bases are TGCAGCGTACTGACGGGTGAAGCTTTCTTT. It specifies CSVLTGEAFF. The chain uses TRBV29-1 and TRBJ1-1; no firm D call. From germline, CDR1 is SQVTM and CDR2 ANQGSEA. The CDR3 totals 10 residues. V dropped 6 bases and J dropped 7 bases, with 9 bases sitting between them.

To note about this clonotype: At one end the junction does not follow the germline gene, possibly because of a read error. V is TRBV5-1 and J is TRBJ2-3, with a weak D call TRBD2 (5 bases). In germline, CDR1 is SGHRS, CDR2 YFSETQ. The CDR3 has 16 amino acids. CDR3 sequence: CASSLMTTPSTDSQYF. For the CDR3, the DNA is TGCGCCAGCAGCTTGATGACCACCCCTAGCACAGATTCGCAGTATTTT.

The chain has TRBV28 and TRBJ1-5; TRBD1 might be the D (5 bases). The length of the CDR3 is 15 residues. V was trimmed by 2 bases and J by 0 bases, leaving 8 bases between them. From germline, CDR1 is MDHEN and CDR2 SYDVKM. CDR3 sequence (DNA): TGTGCCAGCAGTTTACGGGGCCCTAGCAATCAGCCCCAGCATTTT. Translating gives CASSLRGPSNQPQHF.

The chain uses TRBV2 and TRBJ2-1, with unresolved D. V gave up 8 bases and J gave up 0 bases, with 8 bases separating them. Germline values: CDR1 SNHLY, CDR2 FYNNEI. This CDR3 has 13 amino acids. CDR3 protein: CASSRASYNEQFF. The DNA of the CDR3 is TGTGCCAGCTCTAGGGCCTCCTACAATGAGCAGTTCTTC.

The J gene is TRBJ2-3, the V gene TRBV6-2 or TRBV6-3; perhaps TRBD2 as D (5 bases). V was trimmed by 2 bases and J by 11 bases, leaving 8 bases between them. Germline values: CDR1 MNHEY, CDR2 SVGEGT. This CDR3 contains 11 residues. The CDR3 region has the DNA TGTGCCAGCAGTTACGAGGGCATGCAGTATTTT. Amino acid sequence: CASSYEGMQYF.

J is TRBJ2-3 and V is TRBV9; 11 bases align to TRBD2. CDR3 length: 20 amino acids. Trimming at V came to 4 bases and at J to 4 bases, leaving 20 bases not matched to a gene. CDR1 and CDR2 (germline): SGDLS, YYNGEE. The CDR3 protein is CASSPKTGTSGLPGADTQYF. The DNA for the CDR3 is TGTGCCAGCAGCCCCAAGACCGGGACTAGCGGCCTTCCGGGGGCAGATACGCAGTATTTT.

The chain recombines TRBV4-3 with TRBJ1-1; D is unclear. V was clipped by 3 bases and J by 5 bases, with 16 bases between them. The CDR3 is 15 amino acids. The germline CDR1 and CDR2 sequences are LGHNA and YSLEER. The CDR3 region is CASSQSPARVTEAFF. DNA for the CDR3: TGCGCCAGCAGCCAGAGCCCTGCGCGGGTTACTGAAGCTTTCTTT.

V usage is TRBV4-2 and J usage is TRBJ1-1; the D is unclear. The V and J ends lost 3 bases and 6 bases respectively, with 5 bases between them. CDR3 length equals 11 residues. In germline, CDR1 is LGHNA, CDR2 YNFKEQ. CDR3 region: CASSQLAEAFF. Here the CDR3 DNA reads TGTGCCAGCAGCCAGCTGGCTGAAGCTTTCTTT.

As concerns this clonotype: The junction does not match germline at one end; this may be a read error. The V call is TRBV6-5, the J call TRBJ2-5; a possible D gene is TRBD2 (5 bases). The germline V gene has CDR1 MNHEY and CDR2 SVGAGI. This CDR3 has 13 amino acids. The CDR3 loop reads CASSYSRGETRYF. DNA of the CDR3: TGTGCCAGCAGTTACTCTCGGGGAGAGACCCGGTACTTC.

This rearrangement joins TRBV27 to TRBJ1-5, with a tentative D call TRBD1 (5 bases). Trimming stripped 6 bases from V and 0 bases from J, with 9 bases between. Germline loops: CDR1 MNHEY, CDR2 SMNVEV (reference sequence). The CDR3 is 14 residues long. The CDR3 reads CASRTGYSNQPQHF. DNA for the CDR3: TGTGCCAGCAGAACAGGCTATAGCAATCAGCCCCAGCATTTT.

The chain is built from TRBV7-6 and TRBJ1-2; TRBD1 aligns across 10 bases. CDR1 is SGHVS, CDR2 FNYEAQ, per germline. J was trimmed by 6 bases and V by 5 bases; bases with no gene match: 6. The CDR3 has 14 amino acids. The CDR3 DNA reads as TGTGCCAGCAGCCAGGGACAGGGGCGGGATGGCTACACCTTC. Its translation is CASSQGQGRDGYTF. Combining the CDR3 with reference TRBV7-6 and TRBJ1-2 gives the whole variable domain GAGVSQSPRYKVTKRGQDVALRCDPISGHVSLYWYRQALGQGPEFLTYFNYEAQQDKSGLPNDRFSAERPEGSISTLTIQRTEQRDSAMYRCASSQGQGRDGYTFGSGTRLTVV.

The chain recombines TRBV6-2 or TRBV6-3 with TRBJ1-1; TRBD1 might be the D (6 bases). V lost 7 bases, J lost 0 bases, and 9 bases lay in between. The germline CDR1 and CDR2 sequences are MNHEY and SVGEGT. The CDR3 contains 13 residues. The CDR3 nucleotides are TGTGCCAGCAATACAGGGATGAACACTGAAGCTTTCTTT. This gives the protein CASNTGMNTEAFF.